These 20 T cell receptor beta chains came from one sample sequenced in a study of blood T cells in healthy people across ages. A second about 7 to 11 cycle PCR used barcoded and J-beta primers. TCRdb reprocessed the 5' RACE reads with MiXCR, giving one entry per CDR3 protein. This sample has roughly 900,000 distinct CDR3 sequences, with 45% to 50% found just once. The sequenced sample consisted of blood. The receptors originated from a man aged 25-45 years in good health.

The chain joins TRBV24-1 to TRBJ2-3, with D unclear. CDR3 length equals 15 residues. Germline CDR1 KGHDR, CDR2 SFDVKD. The V and J ends lost 6 bases and 0 bases respectively, with 12 bases between them. The CDR3 DNA sequence: TGTGCCACCAGTTCCCACAGCCTTAGCACAGATACGCAGTATTTT. Translating it yields CATSSHSLSTDTQYF.

The CDR3 DNA reads as TGCAGTGCTCGCCCGGGCTACTCCTACGAGCAGTACTTC. Protein: CSARPGYSYEQYF. The V and J genes are TRBV20-1 and TRBJ2-7; D is uncertain. CDR1 and CDR2 from the germline V gene are DFQATT and SNEGSKA (reference sequence). Trimming removed 5 bases at V and 0 bases at J, with 11 bases between. The CDR3 is made up of 13 amino acids.

The V call is TRBV9, the J call TRBJ2-2; TRBD2 aligns across 7 bases. The length of the CDR3 is 15 residues. The V gene end was trimmed by 3 bases and the J gene end by 6 bases; junction bases not matched to a gene: 8. Germline V gives CDR1 SGDLS, CDR2 YYNGEE. The CDR3 here is CASSGGGLKAGELFF. In DNA form, the CDR3 reads TGTGCCAGCAGCGGGGGGGGACTAAAAGCCGGGGAGCTGTTTTTT.

The V call is TRBV7-2, the J call TRBJ1-6; 9 bases are shared with TRBD1. Germline V gene sequence: CDR1 SGHTA, CDR2 FQGNSA. J lost 0 bases, V lost 5 bases, and 2 bases had no gene match. CDR3 length: 16 amino acids. The CDR3 nucleotides read TGTGCCAGCAGCCAGACAGGGGGCTCCTATAATTCACCCCTCCACTTT. The encoded protein is CASSQTGGSYNSPLHF.

This chain links TRBV28 with TRBJ2-5; unclear D gene. The DNA end is more similar to TRBJ2-7, so the J call may be wrong. The CDR3 covers 12 residues. Germline V gene sequence: CDR1 MDHEN, CDR2 SYDVKM. Here the CDR3 DNA reads TGTGCCAGCAGTTTAGCGTGGTTCGAGCAGTACTTC. It codes for CASSLAWFEQYF.

The gene calls are TRBV5-1 and TRBJ1-2; D uncertain. The CDR3 contains 14 residues. The germline V and J ends were trimmed by 4 bases and 7 bases, with 17 bases remaining between them. The V gene's germline CDR1 is SGHRS and CDR2 YFSETQ. The CDR3 bases are TGCGCCAGCAGCCCGACCGTTTCTGGAGGTGGCTACACCTTC. It yields the protein CASSPTVSGGGYTF.

In its sample, this clonotype was seen once. The gene calls are TRBV7-8 and TRBJ2-1; a weak D match, TRBD2 (6 bases). Trimming pared 2 bases from V and 6 bases from J, leaving 14 bases between. Germline V gene data show CDR1 as SGHVS and CDR2 as FQNEAQ. CDR3 size: 15 residues. CDR3 nucleotide sequence: TGTGCCAGCAGCTTACAACAGCGGAGGGGCAATGAGCAGTTCTTC. Translation: CASSLQQRRGNEQFF.

This clonotype was picked up a small number of times. The rearrangement uses TRBV6-5 and TRBJ2-1; 9 bases align to TRBD1. Germline-derived CDR1 and CDR2 are MNHEY and SVGAGI. V shed 5 bases, J shed 6 bases, and the junction held 2 bases outside the gene matches. The CDR3 is 13 residues long. CDR3 sequence reads: CASSGQGFNEQFF. In DNA, the CDR3 is TGTGCCAGCAGTGGACAGGGGTTCAATGAGCAGTTCTTC.

This sequence joins TRBV20-1 and TRBJ2-7; the D gene is possibly TRBD1 (5 bases). Looked up from germline, CDR1 is DFQATT and CDR2 is SNEGSKA (reference sequence). Trimming shortened V by 5 bases and J by 3 bases, and 8 bases separated the two germline ends. The CDR3 totals 11 residues. The chain's CDR3 is CSAEDNYEQYF. The CDR3 DNA reads TGCAGTGCTGAGGACAACTACGAGCAGTACTTC.

This clonotype was seen only a few times. The chain employs TRBV4-3 and TRBJ2-5; D is ambiguous. This CDR3 contains 15 residues. Trimming shortened V by 0 bases and J by 3 bases, and 11 bases separated the two germline ends. CDR1 and CDR2 from the germline V gene are LGHNA and YSLEER. The CDR3 region has the DNA TGCGCCAGCAGCCAAGATCTAAACTCTGAAGAGACCCAGTACTTC. Its translation: CASSQDLNSEETQYF.

The chain uses TRBV7-2 and TRBJ1-5, with D unclear. The ends were cut back, 5 bases at V and 3 bases at J, with 14 bases in the middle. Germline V gives CDR1 SGHTA, CDR2 FQGNSA. The CDR3 extends over 15 amino acids. CDR3: CASSRGPGDNQPQHF. DNA of the CDR3: TGTGCCAGCAGCCGCGGGCCCGGGGACAATCAGCCCCAGCATTTT.

This clonotype was counted between two and nine times. The genes are TRBV12-3 or TRBV12-4 and TRBJ1-2; D is undetermined. V was shortened by 6 bases and J by 6 bases, with 17 bases between the two germline ends. The CDR3 runs 14 residues. Written as DNA, the CDR3 is TGTGCCAGCAGCGGACGGCACCTACTGGATGGCTACACCTTC. As protein: CASSGRHLLDGYTF.

This clonotype was detected a few times. The gene calls are TRBV5-1 and TRBJ2-1; TRBD2 matches 12 bases. Losses at the gene ends were 4 bases for V and 5 bases for J; bases not matched to a gene: 7. The CDR3 has 16 residues. Germline assignment: CDR1 SGHRS and CDR2 YFSETQ. The CDR3 spells CASSLTSSGGDNEQFF. The DNA for the CDR3 is TGCGCCAGCAGCCTAACCTCTAGCGGGGGGGACAATGAGCAGTTCTTC.

The V and J genes are TRBV27 and TRBJ2-5; no clear D. The germline V gene has CDR1 MNHEY and CDR2 SMNVEV (reference sequence). V lost 5 bases and J lost 1, with 8 bases in between. CDR3 size: 13 residues. The CDR3 DNA follows: TGTGCCAGCAGTCGACCGACCCAAGAGACCCAGTACTTC. Residues: CASSRPTQETQYF.

In its sample, this clonotype was seen once. The chain combines TRBV28 with TRBJ1-2; weak D call: TRBD1 (6 bases). The ends were cut back, 6 bases at V and 4 bases at J, with 18 bases in the middle. The germline V gene encodes CDR1 MDHEN and CDR2 SYDVKM. This CDR3 is built from 15 residues. CDR3 sequence reads: CASRPRDNLSYGYTF. The CDR3 DNA is TGTGCCAGCAGACCCCGGGACAACTTGTCCTATGGCTACACCTTC.

The chain joins TRBV6-5 to TRBJ1-1, with a tentative D call TRBD1 (5 bases). CDR1 is MNHEY and CDR2 is SVGAGI in the germline V gene. The CDR3 is 14 amino acids. V shed 2 bases and J shed 5 bases, with 12 bases lying between them. CDR3 coding DNA: TGTGCCAGCAGTTACGGCAGGGAGGGTACTGAAGCTTTCTTT. This codes for CASSYGREGTEAFF.

This clonotype was seen a few times. The J gene is TRBJ2-1, the V gene TRBV20-1; D possibly corresponds to TRBD2 (5 bases). The CDR3 sequence is 11 residues long. Germline CDR1 and CDR2: DFQATT and SNEGSKA (reference sequence). The V end was cut by 7 bases, the J end by 7 bases, with 11 bases between. CDR3 in DNA: TGCAGTGTTCGCCCGGGGAATGAGCAGTTCTTC. As protein: CSVRPGNEQFF.

A single count supports this clonotype. In DNA, the CDR3 is TGCAGCGCGGGGCCCCCGGTCCGCAGGGCGGCGGGTGTGAATGAGCAGTTCTTC. Protein: CSAGPPVRRAAGVNEQFF. The V and J genes are TRBV29-1 and TRBJ2-1, with D tentatively TRBD1 or TRBD2 (5 bases each). V dropped 7 bases and J dropped 7 bases, with 32 bases sitting between them. There are 18 residues in the CDR3. Germline CDR1 and CDR2: SQVTM and ANQGSEA.

This chain joins TRBV20-1 and TRBJ2-1, with D unclear. The V end was cut by 2 bases, the J end by 0 bases, with 11 bases between. The germline V gene has CDR1 DFQATT and CDR2 SNEGSKA (reference sequence). The CDR3 extends over 15 amino acids. The chain's CDR3 is CSARYLLGSYNEQFF. The CDR3, as DNA: TGCAGTGCTAGATACTTATTGGGCTCCTACAATGAGCAGTTCTTC.

The genes are TRBV6-5 and TRBJ2-5; 10 bases line up with TRBD2. V shed 0 bases, J shed 7 bases, and the junction held 11 bases outside the gene matches. Germline CDR1 and CDR2: MNHEY and SVGAGI. The CDR3 extends over 17 amino acids. CDR3 residues: CASSYSKASGGLGTQYF. Here the CDR3 DNA reads TGTGCCAGCAGTTACTCGAAGGCTAGCGGGGGCCTTGGGACCCAGTACTTC.